The subject of this entry is one TCR beta chain. The antigen this receptor binds is unknown. Per-base qualities were not stored, and no clone one base away is much larger. All of the isolated RNA was reverse transcribed with the High Capacity cDNA Reverse Transcription Kit, so expressed TCRB transcripts were sequenced. Deep immunoSEQ sequencing was applied to naive, central memory and regulatory T cell samples, giving an average of roughly 3.5 million total reads per sample. Sorted cells were lysed in RLT buffer and RNA was extracted with DNase-treated RNeasy Micro or Mini kits, depending on cell number. Each cell subset was processed separately to prevent cross-contamination, with patient and healthy donor samples processed together. Using the immunoSEQ multiplex PCR, TCRB sequences were amplified from cDNA into 87-bp fragments spanning the CDR3 region. The amplicons were sequenced using the Illumina HiSeq platform. The paper's data handling went like this. Synthetic template baselines were used to correct PCR bias computationally, reads within Hamming distance 2 were collapsed together, and singletons that could not be merged were discarded. By aligning reads against IMGT, V, D and J genes, CDR3 length, and insertions or deletions at six rearrangement sites were assigned. Clonotype counts were normalized to sorted cell number within each subset before computing true diversity and Gini coefficients with the tcR R package. The overlap coefficient, calculated on TCRB nucleotide sequences, was used to quantify repertoire sharing. Out-of-frame TCRB sequences from naive cells were analyzed to stand in for the pre-selection repertoire. TCRdb took this table from immuneACCESS and kept in-frame rearrangements with V and J called. Such tables lack part of the clones; where checked against another copy, unresolved V genes explain under half of the gap, and the rest is unexplained. That table furnishes V, J and clone size, whereas the DNA furnished D and trimming. For this sample the table gives some 900,000 clones, of which about a sixth were detected only once. 0.023% of the sample is taken by the ten largest.

The source of the sample is a study of beta chain features in type 1 diabetes (dated by TCRdb to about 2018). Concerning the study at large: Mean age, gender distribution, total cell number and subset yield were not different between patients and healthy donors. A total of roughly 100 million sorted cells were examined across all samples, and RNA yield correlated strongly with the number of cells per subset. In the study, recently diagnosed type 1 diabetes patients and matched healthy donors were compared on the TCRB repertoires of their sorted circulating CD4+ T cell subsets. Naive and central memory subsets were obtained from all 30 or so donors, but regulatory and stem cell-like memory subsets were isolated from only 8 patients and roughly 8 healthy donors. Study-level results and caveats: PCR might favor shorter templates, but patient and control samples were amplified and corrected together, so any skew would affect both groups equally. Naive, central memory and regulatory TCRB repertoires appeared to be more similar among patients than among healthy donors. Because cDNA rather than genomic DNA was sequenced, highly expressing activated cells could have been over-represented, although no difference in activation and CD3 levels was found between groups. A moderate but significant shortening of TCRB CDR3 length was observed in type 1 diabetes patients in all four CD4+ subsets. Because small numbers of individuals were included in the HLA sub-analyses, any influence of HLA type on TCRB rearrangement was left unresolved. Patients with type 1 diabetes made fewer insertions and deleted more nucleotides at VDJ recombination sites, implying thymic rearrangement abnormalities.

Each donor gave one peripheral blood draw, averaging around 120 mL, which was collected into heparinised tubes. A BD FACSAria II and a panel including CD45RO, CCR7, CD25, CD127, CD95 and CD27 were used to sort naive, central memory, regulatory and stem cell-like memory CD4+ T cells. Every sorted population had a purity above 95%. PBMCs were isolated right away by Lymphoprep density gradient centrifugation and were stained directly, without culture. So that batch effects would be minimized, each experiment stained and sorted samples in pairs, pairing one healthy donor with one patient. CDR1 PRHDT and CDR2 FYEKMQ were looked up in the germline V gene (reference sequence). The CDR3 goes from the cysteine to the phenylalanine over 15 residues. The only DNA kept is the CDR3, 45 bases in frame from the first base. V lost 5 bases and J lost 0 bases; the stretch between them is 13 bases long.

This clonotype was sampled from a woman aged 18-29 years in good health. Sequencing was performed on naive CD4+ T cells from blood. The cell subset or site label here, explained by the study, means: true naive CD4+ T cells. Here the chain combines TRBV13 and TRBJ1-1; the D gene identity is not certain. The CDR3 protein sequence reads: CASSPQQNMNTEAFF. Here is the DNA: TGTGCCAGCAGCCCTCAACAGAACATGAACACTGAAGCTTTCTTT.